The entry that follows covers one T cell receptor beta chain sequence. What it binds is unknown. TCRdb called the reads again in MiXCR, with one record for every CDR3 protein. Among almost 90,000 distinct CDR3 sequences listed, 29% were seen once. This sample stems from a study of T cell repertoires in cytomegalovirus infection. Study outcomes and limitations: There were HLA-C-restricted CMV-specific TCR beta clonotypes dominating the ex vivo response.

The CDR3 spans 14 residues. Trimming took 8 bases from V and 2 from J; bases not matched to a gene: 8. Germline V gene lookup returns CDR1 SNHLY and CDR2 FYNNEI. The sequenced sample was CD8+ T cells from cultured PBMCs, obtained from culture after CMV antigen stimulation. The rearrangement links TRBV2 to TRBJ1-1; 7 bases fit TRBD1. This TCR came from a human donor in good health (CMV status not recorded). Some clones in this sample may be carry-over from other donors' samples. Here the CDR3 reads CASGLWDRNTEAFF. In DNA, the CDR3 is TGTGCCAGCGGGTTGTGGGACAGAAACACTGAAGCTTTCTTT.